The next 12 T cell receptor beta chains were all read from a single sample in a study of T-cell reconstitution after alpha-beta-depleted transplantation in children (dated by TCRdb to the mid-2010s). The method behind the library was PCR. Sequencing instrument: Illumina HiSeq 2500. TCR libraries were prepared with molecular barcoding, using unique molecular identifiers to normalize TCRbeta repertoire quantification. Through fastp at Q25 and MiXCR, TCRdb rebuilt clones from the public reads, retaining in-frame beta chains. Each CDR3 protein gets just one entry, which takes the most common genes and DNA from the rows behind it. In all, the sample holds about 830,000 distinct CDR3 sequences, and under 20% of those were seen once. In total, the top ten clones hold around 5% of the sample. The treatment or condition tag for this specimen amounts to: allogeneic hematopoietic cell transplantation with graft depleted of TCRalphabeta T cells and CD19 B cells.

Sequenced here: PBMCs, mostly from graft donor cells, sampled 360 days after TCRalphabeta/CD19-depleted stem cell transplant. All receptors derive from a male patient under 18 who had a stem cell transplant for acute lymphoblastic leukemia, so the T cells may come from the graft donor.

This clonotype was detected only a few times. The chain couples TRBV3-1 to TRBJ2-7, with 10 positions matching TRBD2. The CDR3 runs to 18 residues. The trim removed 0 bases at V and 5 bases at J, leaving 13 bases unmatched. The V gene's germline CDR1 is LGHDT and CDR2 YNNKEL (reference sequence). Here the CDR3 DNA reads TGTGCCAGCAGCCAAGATCTTGGGCCCGGAGGGACTAGCGACGAGCAGTACTTC. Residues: CASSQDLGPGGTSDEQYF.

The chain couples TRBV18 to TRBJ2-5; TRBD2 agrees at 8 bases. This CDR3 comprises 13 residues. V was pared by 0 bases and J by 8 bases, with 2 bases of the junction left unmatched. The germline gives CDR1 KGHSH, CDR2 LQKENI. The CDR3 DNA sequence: TGTGCCAGCTCACCACCGGGACTAGTAACCCAGTACTTC. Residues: CASSPPGLVTQYF.

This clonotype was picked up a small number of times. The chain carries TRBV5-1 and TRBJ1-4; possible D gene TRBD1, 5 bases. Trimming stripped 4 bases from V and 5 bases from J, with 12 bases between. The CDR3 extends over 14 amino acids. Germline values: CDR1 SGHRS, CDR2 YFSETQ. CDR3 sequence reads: CASSPGPQNEKLFF. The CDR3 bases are TGCGCCAGCAGCCCGGGACCGCAGAATGAAAAACTGTTTTTT.

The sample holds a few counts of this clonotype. In nucleotides, the CDR3 is TGTGCCAGCATCCCAAGTCGGGGCACAGATACGCAGTATTTT. Residues: CASIPSRGTDTQYF. The V gene is TRBV12-3 or TRBV12-4, the J gene TRBJ2-3; D not resolved. V lost 7 bases to trimming and J lost 1 base, with 12 bases between them. The CDR3 totals 14 residues.

Here the CDR3 DNA reads TGCGCCAGCAGCTTGATGGCTGCGGGGGTCGAGACCCAGTACTTC. As protein: CASSLMAAGVETQYF. The chain joins TRBV5-1 to TRBJ2-5, with 7 bases that match TRBD2. V lost 1 base and J lost 5; bases outside the gene matches: 8. This CDR3 is 15 amino acids long. Germline CDR1 is SGHRS and CDR2 is YFSETQ.

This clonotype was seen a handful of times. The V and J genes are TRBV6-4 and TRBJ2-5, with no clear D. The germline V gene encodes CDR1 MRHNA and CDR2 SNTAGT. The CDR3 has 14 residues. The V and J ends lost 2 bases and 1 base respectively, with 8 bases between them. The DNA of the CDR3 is TGTGCCAGCAGTGACGCGGTGACCCAAGAGACCCAGTACTTC. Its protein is CASSDAVTQETQYF.

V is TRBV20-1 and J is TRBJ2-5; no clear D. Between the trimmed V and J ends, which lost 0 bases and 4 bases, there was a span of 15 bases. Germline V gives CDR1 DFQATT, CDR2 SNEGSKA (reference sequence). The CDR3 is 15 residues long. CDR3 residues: CSARDSRAQRETQYF. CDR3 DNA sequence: TGCAGTGCTAGAGACTCCCGGGCCCAAAGAGAGACCCAGTACTTC.

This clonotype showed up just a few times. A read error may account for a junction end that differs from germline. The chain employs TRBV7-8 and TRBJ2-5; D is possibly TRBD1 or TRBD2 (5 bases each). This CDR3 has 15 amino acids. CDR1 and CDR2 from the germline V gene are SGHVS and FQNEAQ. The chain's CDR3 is CASSLAAGFQETQYF. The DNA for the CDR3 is TGTGCCAGCAGCCTAGCTGCAGGGTTCCAAGAGACCCAGTACTTC.

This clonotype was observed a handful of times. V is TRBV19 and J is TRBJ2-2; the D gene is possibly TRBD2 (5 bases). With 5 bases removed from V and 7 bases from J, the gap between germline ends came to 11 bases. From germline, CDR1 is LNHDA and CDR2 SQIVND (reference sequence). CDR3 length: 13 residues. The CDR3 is CASSYFGDGELFF. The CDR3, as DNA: TGTGCCAGTAGTTACTTCGGGGACGGGGAGCTGTTTTTT.

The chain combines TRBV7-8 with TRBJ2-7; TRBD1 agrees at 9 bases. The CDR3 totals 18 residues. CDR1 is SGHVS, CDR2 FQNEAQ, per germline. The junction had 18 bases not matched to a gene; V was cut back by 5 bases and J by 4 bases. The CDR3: CASSIPDRGNLRKYEQYF. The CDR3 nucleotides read TGTGCCAGCAGCATCCCGGACAGGGGTAACCTTAGAAAGTACGAGCAGTACTTC.

CDR3 protein: CSGVNTEAFF. The CDR3 DNA reads as TGCAGTGGGGTGAACACTGAAGCTTTCTTT. The chain is built from TRBV20-1 and TRBJ1-1; no firm D call. CDR1 is DFQATT, CDR2 SNEGSKA, per germline (reference sequence). V was shortened by 7 bases and J by 0 bases, with 3 bases between the two germline ends. This CDR3 is 10 amino acids long.

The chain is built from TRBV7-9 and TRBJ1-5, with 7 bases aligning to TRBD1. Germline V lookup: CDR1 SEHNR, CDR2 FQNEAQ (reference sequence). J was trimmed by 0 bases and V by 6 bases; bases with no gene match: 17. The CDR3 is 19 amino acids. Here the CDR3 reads CASRPRGGSYQGSNQPQHF. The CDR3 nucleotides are TGTGCCAGCAGGCCCCGAGGGGGCTCGTATCAGGGTAGCAATCAGCCCCAGCATTTT.